What follows describes a single TCR beta chain. What it recognizes is unknown. This sample was included in a study of T cell repertoires in cytomegalovirus infection. Study-level background: Both CMV infection and a matching HLA type were indicated by public TCR beta signatures.

Study results and limitations: In two of eight donors, the top clonotype was HLA-C-restricted CMV-specific. The study identified carriers of CMV plus the relevant HLA from cumulative public TCR beta family frequency.

The CDR3 contains 15 residues. V was cut by 2 bases and J by 3 bases, with 13 bases left in between. From germline, CDR1 is KGHSH and CDR2 LQKENI. TCRdb re-called the reads through MiXCR, storing one row per CDR3 protein. Of about 530,000 distinct CDR3 sequences listed, approximately 25% are singletons. The V and J genes are TRBV18 and TRBJ1-1, with D uncertain. The clonotype originates from a human donor in good health (CMV status not recorded). Some clones in this sample may be carry-over from other donors' samples. Sample: PBMCs. The CDR3 DNA follows: TGTGCCAGCTCACCATTTTCGGGGTTGGACACTGAAGCTTTCTTT. Amino acids: CASSPFSGLDTEAFF. Full variable domain (missing parts from reference TRBV18 and TRBJ1-1): NAGVMQNPRHLVRRRGQEARLRCSPMKGHSHVYWYRQLPEEGLKFMVYLQKENIIDESGMPKERFSAEFPKEGPSILRIQQVVRGDSAAYFCASSPFSGLDTEAFFGQGTRLTVV.